Presented here are 2 T cell receptor beta chains from one specimen sequenced in a study of shared clonotypes between healthy human individuals. Data came from immunoSEQ multiplex PCR; TCRdb stores just in-frame clones and leaves some out. Found here are approximately 100,000 clones, less than 80% of them singletons; the top ten hold more than 20%. The sequenced sample consisted of memory CD8+ T cells sorted from blood. Stated subset: CD45RO+ cells pooled with CCR7-negative TemRA cells. These receptors were collected from a woman in her twenties or thirties in good health.

The rearrangement joins TRBV2 to TRBJ1-1; the D is unclear. Germline-derived CDR1 and CDR2 are SNHLY and FYNNEI. The CDR3 runs 13 residues. The ends were cut back, 4 bases at V and 5 bases at J, with 11 bases in the middle. CDR3 bases: TGTGCCAGCAGTGCGTGGTGCGGTACTGAAGCTTTCTTT. Its protein is CASSAWCGTEAFF.

DNA for the CDR3: TGTGCCAGCAAAGGACTAACTTTCCCCGATACGCAGTATTTT. Its protein is CASKGLTFPDTQYF. This chain connects TRBV28 to TRBJ2-3; D is perhaps TRBD2 (6 bases). This CDR3 has 14 amino acids. The germline V gene has CDR1 MDHEN and CDR2 SYDVKM. V was pared by 7 bases and J by 6 bases, with 17 bases between.